The 21 T cell receptor beta chains presented below share a single source sample, sequenced in a study of regulatory T cells in long-lasting Graves disease. CDR3 regions were amplified by Arm-PCR using iRepertoire HTBI primers to build TCR beta libraries. TCRdb called the multiplex PCR reads again in MiXCR, with one record for every CDR3 protein. This table holds roughly 500,000 distinct CDR3 sequences, about 22% found once. As for time point: persistent/refractory GD, antithyroid drugs over 5 years with positive TRAb. From PBMCs, RNA was extracted and then used to make the TCR library. This specimen was peripheral blood mononuclear cells (PBMCs), taken when the disease was refractory, from a patient treated with antithyroid drugs. Receptor source: a female donor with Graves disease.

This clonotype was seen more than once but under ten times. The rearrangement joins TRBV7-2 to TRBJ2-7; TRBD2 matches at 7 bases. Germline loops: CDR1 SGHTA, CDR2 FQGNSA. V shed 8 bases, J shed 2 bases, and the junction held 15 bases outside the gene matches. The CDR3 length is 16 residues. In DNA, the CDR3 is TGTGCCAGCGCCCCTCTTAAACTAGCGTATCCCTACGAGCAGTACTTC. As protein: CASAPLKLAYPYEQYF.

Comment on this clonotype: This sequence may be a read error, since a much larger clone differs from it by one base. The chain is built from TRBV7-8 and TRBJ1-5, with a tentative D call TRBD1 (6 bases). V was shortened by 5 bases and J by 5 bases, with 19 bases between the two germline ends. CDR3 length equals 16 residues. Germline V CDR1 and CDR2: SGHVS, FQNEAQ. The CDR3 bases are TGTGCCAGCAGCCAAAGCCCGGGACAAGGCGATCAGCCCCAGCATTTT. It is translated as CASSQSPGQGDQPQHF. The full variable domain, completed using reference TRBV7-8 and TRBJ1-5, is GAGVSQSPRYKVAKRGQDVALRCDPISGHVSLFWYQQALGQGPEFLTYFQNEAQLDKSGLPSDRFFAERPEGSVSTLKIQRTQQEDSAVYLCASSQSPGQGDQPQHFGDGTRLSIL.

The V gene is TRBV11-2, the J gene TRBJ2-2, with D tentatively TRBD1 or TRBD2 (5 bases each). Germline CDR1 SGHAT, CDR2 FQNNGV. The CDR3 covers 16 residues. V lost 1 base and J 6 bases, leaving 15 bases between the germline ends. CDR3 protein: CASSLVTGGGSGELFF. The CDR3 region has the DNA TGTGCCAGCAGCTTAGTCACAGGCGGAGGCTCCGGGGAGCTGTTTTTT. The full variable domain, rest sourced from reference TRBV11-2 and TRBJ2-2, is EAGVAQSPRYKIIEKRQSVAFWCNPISGHATLYWYQQILGQGPKLLIQFQNNGVVDDSQLPKDRFSAERLKGVDSTLKIQPAKLEDSAVYLCASSLVTGGGSGELFFGEGSRLTVL.

The chain couples TRBV4-1 to TRBJ2-2, with 7 bases lining up with TRBD2. CDR3 length: 17 residues. Germline CDR1 is MGHRA and CDR2 is YSYEKL. V shed 0 bases, J shed 2 bases, and the junction held 6 bases outside the gene matches. CDR3 nucleotides: TGCGCCAGCAGCCAAGATTCCCTAGCGGCAAACACCGGGGAGCTGTTTTTT. It translates to CASSQDSLAANTGELFF.

As concerns this clonotype: The junction departs from the called germline gene at one end, perhaps through a read error. The CDR3 nucleotides read TGTGCCAGCAGTGGACAGGGGGTAGAGACCCTGTACTTC. Protein: CASSGQGVETLYF. The genes are TRBV6-1 and TRBJ2-5; TRBD1 agrees at 9 bases. Germline V gene data show CDR1 as MNHNS and CDR2 as SASEGT. The CDR3 has 13 residues.

The sample holds a few counts of this clonotype. The CDR3 here is CSVELGGGRESYEQYF. The CDR3 coding sequence is TGCAGCGTTGAACTTGGGGGCGGGAGGGAATCCTACGAGCAGTACTTC. V is TRBV29-1 and J is TRBJ2-7, with 9 nucleotides matching TRBD2. Germline V gene sequence: CDR1 SQVTM, CDR2 ANQGSEA. J was trimmed by 1 base and V by 2 bases; bases with no gene match: 9. The CDR3 has 16 residues.

This clonotype was detected only a few times. CDR3 nucleotide sequence: TGTGCCAGCAGCCAAGATCACGCGGGGCGGGAGTTCCCAGAGACCCAGTACTTC. Amino acids: CASSQDHAGREFPETQYF. The V call is TRBV3-1, the J call TRBJ2-5, with 7 bases that match TRBD2. Trimming at V came to 0 bases and at J to 4 bases, leaving 14 bases not matched to a gene. Looked up from germline, CDR1 is LGHDT and CDR2 is YNNKEL (reference sequence). This CDR3 comprises 18 residues.

At least ten counts were recorded for this clonotype. V is TRBV14 and J is TRBJ1-5, with a tentative D call TRBD1 (5 bases). The V end was cut by 1 base, the J end by 3 bases, with 19 bases between. Germline assignment: CDR1 SGHDN and CDR2 FVKESK. This CDR3 is 18 amino acids long. CDR3 sequence (DNA): TGTGCCAGCAGCCAAGGTCTGCTGATGAACAGGAACAATCAGCCCCAGCATTTT. Residues: CASSQGLLMNRNNQPQHF.

This clonotype was observed a few times. V and J are TRBV15 and TRBJ2-1, with a weak D call TRBD2 (6 bases). CDR1 is LNHNV and CDR2 is YYDKDF in the germline V gene (reference sequence). Deletions cut 1 base from V and 7 bases from J, with 20 bases between. The CDR3 is 17 amino acids. The CDR3 DNA reads TGTGCCACCAGCAGAGTGGGAGGCGTAACGGGTTATAATGAGCAGTTCTTC. This sequence encodes CATSRVGGVTGYNEQFF.

V usage is TRBV5-6 and J usage is TRBJ1-6; D is undetermined. The CDR3 extends over 18 amino acids. V lost 3 bases, J lost 4 bases, and 20 bases lay in between. Germline V lookup: CDR1 SGHDT, CDR2 YYEEEE. Here the CDR3 reads CASSYPGPSSGYNSPLHF. As DNA, the CDR3 is TGTGCCAGCAGCTACCCCGGGCCCTCCTCAGGATATAATTCACCCCTCCACTTT.

This sequence joins TRBV4-1 and TRBJ2-1; 9 nucleotides agree with TRBD2. Germline trimming cut 4 bases from V and 5 bases from J; bases unmatched to any gene: 9. In germline, CDR1 is MGHRA, CDR2 YSYEKL. CDR3 length: 16 residues. The CDR3 DNA reads as TGCGCCAGCAGCCTCCTCGGGACTAGCATCCACAATGAGCAGTTCTTC. It is translated as CASSLLGTSIHNEQFF.

This clonotype was detected a few times. The chain uses TRBV4-1 and TRBJ2-5, with D unclear. Germline CDR1 reads MGHRA; CDR2 reads YSYEKL. The V end was cut by 6 bases, the J end by 0 bases, with 8 bases between. The CDR3 length is 13 residues. DNA for the CDR3: TGCGCCAGCAGTTACACGTACCAAGAGACCCAGTACTTC. Its protein is CASSYTYQETQYF.

In the case of this clonotype: This may arise from a read error, as a much more abundant clone is one base away. V gene TRBV20-1 combines with J gene TRBJ1-2; D is unresolved. CDR3 size: 11 residues. Trimming removed 6 bases from V and 6 bases from J, with 11 bases in between. Germline-derived CDR1 and CDR2 are DFQATT and SNEGSKA (reference sequence). The CDR3 loop is CSAMRSDGYTF. The CDR3 region has the DNA TGCAGTGCCATGCGGTCGGATGGCTACACCTTC.

This chain joins TRBV19 and TRBJ2-7, with TRBD1 matching 8 bases. Per the germline V gene, CDR1 is LNHDA and CDR2 is SQIVND (reference sequence). J was trimmed by 5 bases and V by 6 bases; bases with no gene match: 9. This CDR3 comprises 14 residues. As DNA, the CDR3 is TGTGCCAGTAGGCCACAGGGGGGAGAGGACGAGCAGTACTTC. The encoded protein is CASRPQGGEDEQYF.

This clonotype appeared a few times. As DNA, the CDR3 is TGTGCCAGCAGCCAAGATGAGGGCAGACATGGCTACACCTTC. It is translated as CASSQDEGRHGYTF. J is TRBJ1-2 and V is TRBV14; no reliable D call. This CDR3 has 14 residues. The V and J ends lost 0 bases and 6 bases respectively, with 11 bases between them. The germline V gene has CDR1 SGHDN and CDR2 FVKESK.

This clonotype was recorded at least ten times. The rearrangement joins TRBV5-1 to TRBJ1-2, with D possibly TRBD1 on 5 matching bases. Looked up from germline, CDR1 is SGHRS and CDR2 is YFSETQ. V was clipped by 4 bases and J by 7 bases, with 17 bases between them. CDR3 length: 14 residues. CDR3 in amino acids: CASSVGTELGGYTF. In DNA form, the CDR3 reads TGCGCCAGCAGCGTAGGGACTGAATTGGGTGGCTACACCTTC.

This chain uses TRBV30 with TRBJ2-1; D ambiguous. Germline CDR1 GTSNPN, CDR2 SVGIG (reference sequence). CDR3 length: 13 amino acids. Trimming took 0 bases from V and 7 from J, leaving 10 bases between them. The CDR3 DNA reads as TGTGCCTGGAGTGTAGGGCTTTTGAATGAGCAGTTCTTC. Encoded protein: CAWSVGLLNEQFF.

This clonotype occurred many times. The chain employs TRBV11-2 and TRBJ1-4; D gene ambiguous. In germline, CDR1 is SGHAT, CDR2 FQNNGV. The CDR3 loop spans 16 amino acids. Trimming shortened V by 5 bases and J by 3 bases, and 16 bases separated the two germline ends. CDR3 in DNA: TGTGCCAGCAGCCCAGGCCCCCCGATGGCTAATGAAAAACTGTTTTTT. It translates to CASSPGPPMANEKLFF.

In this sample, this clonotype turned up many times. V gene TRBV28 combines with J gene TRBJ1-1, with 7 bases fitting TRBD1. The CDR3 has 15 amino acids. CDR1 is MDHEN, CDR2 SYDVKM, per germline. The ends lost 5 bases at V and 4 bases at J; junction bases unmatched: 10. In nucleotides, the CDR3 is TGTGCCAGCAGTCCCTCGGGACAGCTAGGCACTGAAGCTTTCTTT. It specifies CASSPSGQLGTEAFF.

This clonotype was detected many times. J is TRBJ2-7 and V is TRBV12-3 or TRBV12-4, with 11 bases identical to TRBD1. The CDR3 length is 15 residues. Trimming cost V 3 bases and J 6 bases; bases outside gene matches: 7. The CDR3 region is CASSLGDRGVSEQYF. CDR3 nucleotides: TGTGCCAGCAGTTTGGGGGACAGGGGGGTGAGCGAGCAGTACTTC.

This clonotype was found many times. The chain recombines TRBV11-3 with TRBJ1-4; 7 nucleotides align to TRBD1. The CDR3 length is 16 residues. Germline-derived CDR1 and CDR2 are SGHNT and YENEEA. Unmatched junction bases numbered 10, after V lost 5 bases and J lost 4 bases. CDR3 sequence: CASSERDSPGNEKLFF. The CDR3 DNA is TGTGCCAGCAGCGAAAGGGACAGCCCCGGTAATGAAAAACTGTTTTTT. The whole variable domain, remainder taken from reference TRBV11-3 and TRBJ1-4, is EAGVVQSPRYKIIEKKQPVAFWCNPISGHNTLYWYLQNLGQGPELLIRYENEEAVDDSQLPKDRFSAERLKGVDSTLKIQPAELGDSAVYLCASSERDSPGNEKLFFGSGTQLSVL.